The 24 T cell receptor beta chains in this list originate from one sample, sequenced in a study of blood T cell repertoires in COVID-19 (dated by TCRdb to 2020 to 2022). Libraries were prepared through the immunoSEQ multiplex PCR assay. In its TCRdb copy, this immuneACCESS table keeps in-frame sequences only and misses some clones. Where compared with another copy, unresolved V genes explain less than half of these, and the others have no known cause. Counted in this sample were under 130,000 clones; 70% to 80% of them appeared once. The top ten constitute around 20% of the sample. The sample was peripheral blood. These receptors came from a man between 65 and 85 years old with active or convalescent COVID-19.

V gene TRBV15 combines with J gene TRBJ1-1; TRBD1 matches 8 bases. This CDR3 has 15 amino acids. After removal of 2 bases from V and 1 base from J, the junction contained 3 bases not matched to a gene. Germline assignment: CDR1 LNHNV and CDR2 YYDKDF (reference sequence). The CDR3 DNA follows: TGTGCCACCAGCAGAAGGACAGGGACGAACACTGAAGCTTTCTTT. It translates to CATSRRTGTNTEAFF.

The chain has TRBV5-1 and TRBJ2-5; 7 bases fit TRBD1. This CDR3 comprises 14 residues. Germline trimming cut 4 bases from V and 2 bases from J; bases unmatched to any gene: 5. Germline-derived CDR1 and CDR2 are SGHRS and YFSETQ. The CDR3 coding sequence is TGCGCCAGCAGCGAACCGGGACAGCAAGAGACCCAGTACTTC. It yields the protein CASSEPGQQETQYF.

V usage is TRBV5-1 and J usage is TRBJ2-1, with 11 bases lining up with TRBD2. Germline V gene data show CDR1 as SGHRS and CDR2 as YFSETQ. Trimming at V came to 0 bases and at J to 10 bases, leaving 9 bases not matched to a gene. The CDR3 is 16 amino acids. For the CDR3, the DNA is TGCGCCAGCAGCTTGGACCTAGCGGGAGGCTTTCGGGAGCAGTTCTTC. Translated, it gives CASSLDLAGGFREQFF.

This clone was observed once. The J gene is TRBJ2-3, the V gene TRBV5-1; the D gene is possibly TRBD1 (6 bases). This CDR3 comprises 17 residues. Germline loops: CDR1 SGHRS, CDR2 YFSETQ. Trimming removed 3 bases at V and 1 base at J, with 18 bases between. This CDR3 reads CASSSYLTGIGTDTQYF. CDR3 sequence (DNA): TGCGCCAGCAGCTCCTACCTAACAGGGATCGGCACAGATACGCAGTATTTT.

This clone came up once. CDR3: CASSYRDISYEQYF. CDR3 nucleotides: TGTGCCAGCAGTTACCGCGACATCTCCTACGAGCAGTACTTC. This rearrangement joins TRBV6-5 to TRBJ2-7; no clear D gene. CDR3 length: 14 residues. Germline CDR1 MNHEY, CDR2 SVGAGI. V gave up 2 bases and J gave up 0 bases, with 8 bases separating them.

J is TRBJ1-2 and V is TRBV2; tentative D call: TRBD1 (5 bases). The CDR3 totals 13 residues. Trimming cost V 4 bases and J 1 base, with 7 bases left between them. Germline loops: CDR1 SNHLY, CDR2 FYNNEI. CDR3 loop: CASSGGSNYGYTF. The CDR3 nucleotides are TGTGCCAGCAGTGGGGGCAGTAACTATGGCTACACCTTC.

The chain is built from TRBV9 and TRBJ1-6; tentatively, D is TRBD1 (6 bases). This CDR3 spans 13 amino acids. The V end lost 3 bases, the J end lost 11 bases, and 12 bases lay between the germline ends. The germline gives CDR1 SGDLS, CDR2 YYNGEE. The CDR3 DNA reads as TGTGCCAGCAGCGGAACAGGGCTCACACCCCTCCACTTT. Protein sequence: CASSGTGLTPLHF.

CDR3 bases: TGTGCCAGCAGCCTTCTTAGGACTAGCGGAAAAGAGACCCAGTACTTC. Protein sequence: CASSLLRTSGKETQYF. The chain employs TRBV14 and TRBJ2-5, with TRBD2 matching 10 bases. J gave up 3 bases and V 4 bases, and 8 bases lay outside the gene matches. The germline gives CDR1 SGHDN, CDR2 FVKESK. CDR3 length: 16 amino acids.

V gene TRBV20-1 combines with J gene TRBJ2-7; 8 bases are shared with TRBD1. The CDR3 spans 14 residues. Unmatched junction bases numbered 10, after V lost 3 bases and J lost 6 bases. From germline, CDR1 is DFQATT and CDR2 SNEGSKA (reference sequence). In DNA form, the CDR3 reads TGCAGTGCTAGTAAGGTCAGGGGGCCGGGCGAGCAGTACTTC. Translation: CSASKVRGPGEQYF.

The genes are TRBV18 and TRBJ2-5; perhaps TRBD2 as D (6 bases). The germline V gene encodes CDR1 KGHSH and CDR2 LQKENI. Trimming removed 0 bases at V and 4 bases at J, with 15 bases between. This CDR3 is built from 16 residues. Written as DNA, the CDR3 is TGTGCCAGCTCACCACCCAACCGGGGGAGAGGAGAGACCCAGTACTTC. As protein: CASSPPNRGRGETQYF.

The J gene is TRBJ2-7, the V gene TRBV19; perhaps TRBD1 as D (9 bases). The germline CDR1 and CDR2 sequences are LNHDA and SQIVND (reference sequence). This CDR3 comprises 15 residues. V lost 5 bases and J lost 2, with 16 bases in between. The CDR3 DNA reads TGTGCCAGTAGTTTAGCGGGACAGGGCACCTACGAGCAGTACTTC. Encoded protein: CASSLAGQGTYEQYF.

This chain links TRBV6-5 with TRBJ1-5, with D perhaps TRBD1 (6 bases). The CDR3 loop spans 16 amino acids. Trimming shortened V by 2 bases and J by 5 bases, and 16 bases separated the two germline ends. The V gene's germline CDR1 is MNHEY and CDR2 SVGAGI. CDR3 amino acids: CASSYLPGRGHQPQHF. The CDR3 nucleotides read TGTGCCAGCAGTTACCTCCCCGGCAGGGGCCATCAGCCCCAGCATTTT.

The chain links TRBV5-4 to TRBJ2-3; tentative D call: TRBD2 (6 bases). Trimming shortened V by 2 bases and J by 0 bases, and 13 bases separated the two germline ends. The CDR3 is made up of 16 amino acids. Germline-derived CDR1 and CDR2 are SGHNT and YYREEE (reference sequence). CDR3 DNA: TGTGCCAGCAGCTTCCCCCTGGAGGGTAGCACAGATACGCAGTATTTT. Its protein is CASSFPLEGSTDTQYF.

The chain recombines TRBV18 with TRBJ2-5, with TRBD1 as a possible D gene (6 bases). The germline V gene encodes CDR1 KGHSH and CDR2 LQKENI. This CDR3 comprises 16 residues. V lost 3 bases, J lost 3 bases, and 17 bases lay in between. CDR3 sequence (DNA): TGTGCCAGCTCACCTGGGGCCGCCGGGACAAAAGAGACCCAGTACTTC. Translating it yields CASSPGAAGTKETQYF.

This sequence joins TRBV24-1 and TRBJ2-1; 12 positions match TRBD2. Germline loops: CDR1 KGHDR, CDR2 SFDVKD. The V segment lost 2 bases and the J segment 9 bases; nucleotides outside the gene matches: 7. The CDR3 has 16 amino acids. CDR3 loop: CATSDSRLAGVSEQFF. The CDR3 DNA follows: TGTGCCACCAGTGATTCCAGACTAGCGGGAGTTAGTGAGCAGTTCTTC.

The V gene is TRBV27, the J gene TRBJ2-3; D is perhaps TRBD2 (6 bases). With 7 bases removed from V and 2 bases from J, the gap between germline ends came to 10 bases. CDR3 size: 13 residues. Germline-derived CDR1 and CDR2 are MNHEY and SMNVEV (reference sequence). The CDR3 reads CASTRLDTDTQYF. CDR3 nucleotides: TGTGCCAGCACCCGACTAGACACAGATACGCAGTATTTT.

The V and J genes are TRBV30 and TRBJ1-5, with 9 bases that match TRBD1. This CDR3 spans 15 amino acids. Germline CDR1 GTSNPN, CDR2 SVGIG (reference sequence). After removal of 4 bases from V and 3 bases from J, the junction contained 7 bases not matched to a gene. CDR3 coding DNA: TGTGCCTGGACCAGGACAGGGGCCTTCAATCAGCCCCAGCATTTT. Its protein is CAWTRTGAFNQPQHF. The complete variable domain, with remaining parts taken from reference TRBV30 and TRBJ1-5, reads SQTIHQWPATLVQPVGSPLSLECTVEGTSNPNLYWYRQAAGRGLQLLFYSVGIGQISSEVPQNLSASRPQDRQFILSSKKLLLSDSGFYLCAWTRTGAFNQPQHFGDGTRLSIL.

This rearrangement joins TRBV28 to TRBJ1-4; 9 nucleotides match TRBD1. Germline CDR1 MDHEN, CDR2 SYDVKM. Trimming at V came to 7 bases and at J to 6 bases, leaving 15 bases not matched to a gene. The CDR3 totals 17 residues. The CDR3 DNA reads as TGTGCCAGCACCGATATCAGGGGGGGACAGGGTGATGAAAAACTGTTTTTT. Encoded protein: CASTDIRGGQGDEKLFF.

The chain has TRBV29-1 and TRBJ1-1, with D tentatively TRBD1 (5 bases). Trimming stripped 7 bases from V and 0 bases from J, with 12 bases between. CDR1 is SQVTM, CDR2 ANQGSEA, per germline. The CDR3 is made up of 13 amino acids. Here the CDR3 DNA reads TGCAGCGCCCGACAGACCATGAACACTGAAGCTTTCTTT. Translating gives CSARQTMNTEAFF.

The chain recombines TRBV5-1 with TRBJ2-1; 10 bases agree with TRBD2. V gave up 0 bases and J gave up 4 bases; unmatched junction bases: 4. The CDR3 spans 16 residues. Germline values: CDR1 SGHRS, CDR2 YFSETQ. CDR3 DNA sequence: TGCGCCAGCAGCTTGGCCCGGACTAGCGGTTACAATGAGCAGTTCTTC. Translated: CASSLARTSGYNEQFF.

The chain uses TRBV12-3 or TRBV12-4 and TRBJ1-1, with 8 nucleotides matching TRBD1. The J segment lost 5 bases and the V segment lost 3 bases, leaving 2 bases of the junction unmatched. This CDR3 has 13 residues. The CDR3 coding sequence is TGTGCCAGCAGTTTGACAGGGGAAACTGAAGCTTTCTTT. It specifies CASSLTGETEAFF.

The chain couples TRBV12-3 or TRBV12-4 to TRBJ2-2, with TRBD2 as a possible D gene (6 bases). CDR3 length: 13 residues. Trimming left V 8 bases short and J 7 bases short, with 14 bases between. DNA for the CDR3: TGTGCCAGCCGCTCGGGGGAGATCGGGGAGCTGTTTTTT. It encodes CASRSGEIGELFF.

This clone occurred once. V usage is TRBV7-8 and J usage is TRBJ2-5, with TRBD1 matching 7 bases. With V trimmed by 4 bases and J by 6 bases, 2 bases remained unmatched. The length of the CDR3 is 12 residues. Germline V lookup: CDR1 SGHVS, CDR2 FQNEAQ. The DNA for the CDR3 is TGTGCCAGCAGCTCAGGGGGTCAGACCCAGTACTTC. It codes for CASSSGGQTQYF.

The CDR3 is CASSVSGRPAMGYTF. CDR3 nucleotides: TGTGCCAGCAGCGTATCGGGTCGACCCGCTATGGGCTACACCTTC. V and J are TRBV9 and TRBJ1-2; D ambiguous. In germline, CDR1 is SGDLS, CDR2 YYNGEE. CDR3 size: 15 residues. V was clipped by 1 base and J by 8 bases, with 18 bases between them. Filled out from reference TRBV9 and TRBJ1-2, the complete variable domain reads DSGVTQTPKHLITATGQRVTLRCSPRSGDLSVYWYQQSLDQGLQFLIQYYNGEERAKGNILERFSAQQFPDLHSELNLSSLELGDSALYFCASSVSGRPAMGYTFGSGTRLTVV.